The 7 T cell receptor beta chains below all came from one sample that was sequenced in a study of blood T cell repertoires in COVID-19. Produced via immunoSEQ multiplex PCR; TCRdb's table is partial and in-frame only. The sample shows just over 150,000 clones, approximately 81% of them seen only once. The material sequenced was peripheral blood. These receptor sequences come from a human donor with acute or convalescent COVID-19. The donor label of this sample is uncertain.

This chain uses TRBV6-2 or TRBV6-3 with TRBJ2-7, with unresolved D. V was cut by 6 bases and J by 7 bases, with 13 bases left in between. CDR1 and CDR2 from the germline V gene are MNHEY and SVGEGT. This CDR3 region has 12 residues. The CDR3 bases are TGTGCCAGCAGCCACGGGTCCGCGGAGCAGTACTTC. It is translated as CASSHGSAEQYF.

The table lists this clone with a few counts. The genes are TRBV7-8 and TRBJ2-1; 9 bases agree with TRBD1. CDR3 length: 14 residues. Trimming cost V 0 bases and J 9 bases; bases outside gene matches: 3. The germline CDR1 and CDR2 sequences are SGHVS and FQNEAQ. CDR3 protein: CASSLAVDRGEQFF. For the CDR3, the DNA is TGTGCCAGCAGCTTAGCGGTGGACAGGGGTGAGCAGTTCTTC.

The gene calls are TRBV2 and TRBJ1-1; D possibly corresponds to TRBD1 (5 bases). Trimming took 5 bases from V and 9 from J, leaving 16 bases between them. The CDR3 runs to 13 residues. Germline V CDR1 and CDR2: SNHLY, FYNNEI. The DNA of the CDR3 is TGTGCCAGCAGTAGGGACTTGGAGGGGAAAGCTTTCTTT. Translation: CASSRDLEGKAFF. The complete variable domain, with remaining parts taken from reference TRBV2 and TRBJ1-1, reads EPEVTQTPSHQVTQMGQEVILRCVPISNHLYFYWYRQILGQKVEFLVSFYNNEISEKSEIFDDQFSVERPDGSNFTLKIRSTKLEDSAMYFCASSRDLEGKAFFGQGTRLTVV.

The V call is TRBV7-9, the J call TRBJ2-2; D is uncertain. Germline CDR1 is SEHNR and CDR2 is FQNEAQ (reference sequence). This CDR3 region has 15 residues. The germline V and J ends were trimmed by 8 bases and 6 bases, with 19 bases remaining between them. Written as DNA, the CDR3 is TGTGCCAGCTTCCCCGGCCGCGACTTTCCCGGGGAGCTGTTTTTT. Amino acid sequence: CASFPGRDFPGELFF.

This chain joins TRBV30 and TRBJ1-4; no clear D gene. The CDR3 totals 11 residues. Germline V CDR1 and CDR2: GTSNPN, SVGIG (reference sequence). V was shortened by 0 bases and J by 11 bases, with 7 bases between the two germline ends. The CDR3 DNA sequence: TGTGCCTGGAGTGTACTGAGTAAACTGTTTTTT. This gives the protein CAWSVLSKLFF.

The DNA for the CDR3 is TGTGCCAGCAGCCAAGATGACAGGAACACTGAAGCTTTCTTT. Protein sequence: CASSQDDRNTEAFF. The V and J genes are TRBV3-1 (or the pseudogene TRBV3-2) and TRBJ1-1; maybe TRBD1 (5 bases). Looked up from germline, CDR1 is LGHDT and CDR2 is YNNKEL (reference sequence). V was cut by 0 bases and J by 1 base, with 6 bases left in between. CDR3 length: 14 residues.

The chain combines TRBV3-1 (or the pseudogene TRBV3-2) with TRBJ2-7, with 8 bases identical to TRBD2. Unmatched junction bases numbered 9, after V lost 4 bases and J lost 7 bases. From germline, CDR1 is LGHDT and CDR2 YNNKEL (reference sequence). The CDR3 runs 14 residues. DNA for the CDR3: TGTGCCAGCAGCCCCGGGGGGGCTGGTAGGGAGCAGTACTTC. It is translated as CASSPGGAGREQYF.